This T cell receptor beta chain derives from a study of blood T cell repertoires in COVID-19. Whole-study context: Spain, Italy and the United States supplied samples that represented acute and convalescent COVID-19. PBMCs, B-cell-depleted T cells, or T cells were the source of the cDNA or gDNA that made up the material.

Germline lookup yields CDR1 SGHVS and CDR2 FNYEAQ. V was trimmed by 5 bases and J by 0 bases, leaving 5 bases between them. This CDR3 region has 14 residues. Authors' methods: Estimated nucleated cell counts came from reference gene primer amplification. Clones were read by immunoSEQ multiplex PCR, and TCRdb kept only the in-frame ones, dropping some. V, J and clone size were drawn from that table, and D and trimming were deduced from the DNA. The top ten clones hold about 8.8% of a sample with about 170,000 clones, about 85% of them seen once. Enrolled during active infection, Seattle patients were then followed longitudinally.

This chain connects TRBV7-6 to TRBJ2-6; the D is unclear. This sequence originates from a woman over 75 with COVID-19, enrolled during active disease. Sequencing used peripheral blood. CDR3 bases: TGTGCCAGCAGCCCCCGCTCTGGGGCCAACGTCCTGACTTTC. It yields the protein CASSPRSGANVLTF.